A selection of T cell receptor beta chains follows, all from one sample in a study of cytomegalovirus exposure and HLA in healthy donors. Here immunoSEQ multiplex PCR was the method, and the copy in TCRdb shows in-frame clones only, minus some. The sample carries roughly 150,000 clones, around three quarters recorded once. The sample was PBMCs. These receptors were collected from a woman in her sixties or seventies in good health and CMV-seropositive. Each CDR3 is given with its conserved first and last residue. Fields, in order: D gene, V gene, J gene, clone size, CDR3 protein, CDR3 DNA. D genes are given only for firm matches. Only some rows state a clone size, as once, few, many or a class for expanded clones.

>NA|TRBV2|TRBJ2-3|NA
CASSGWGLSTDTQYF
TGTGCCAGCAGTGGTTGGGGGCTCAGCACAGATACGCAGTATTTT
>NA|TRBV5-1|TRBJ1-1|NA
CASSPRQAMAEAFF
TGCGCCAGCAGCCCCCGGCAGGCTATGGCTGAAGCTTTCTTT
>TRBD2|TRBV2|TRBJ2-1|NA
CASSEQRGAYNEQFF
TGTGCCAGCAGTGAACAGCGGGGGGCCTACAATGAGCAGTTCTTC
>TRBD2|TRBV5-1|TRBJ2-5|NA
CASKIAGGQETQYF
TGCGCCAGCAAGATAGCGGGAGGGCAAGAGACCCAGTACTTC
>TRBD2|TRBV15|TRBJ2-7|NA
CATSGRAGAYEQYF
TGTGCCACCAGCGGGAGGGCCGGAGCCTACGAGCAGTACTTC
>TRBD1|TRBV28|TRBJ1-2|many
CATRGRYGYTF
TGTGCCACCAGGGGGCGATATGGCTACACCTTC
>NA|TRBV19|TRBJ2-1|NA
CASMEDSYNEQFF
TGTGCCAGTATGGAGGACAGTTACAATGAGCAGTTCTTC
>TRBD2|TRBV19|TRBJ2-5|few
CASSTPLAGGGETQYF
TGTGCCAGTAGTACTCCTCTAGCGGGAGGGGGAGAGACCCAGTACTTC
>NA|TRBV25-1|TRBJ2-7|NA
CASSETGFTYEQYF
TGTGCCAGCAGTGAAACTGGTTTCACCTACGAGCAGTACTTC
>NA|TRBV19|TRBJ1-1|NA
CASSIVVRAWTEAFF
TGTGCCAGTAGTATAGTCGTCAGGGCGTGGACTGAAGCTTTCTTT